These 14 T cell receptor beta chains share one sample of origin, sequenced in a study of response to subunit inactivated influenza vaccine. TCRdb reprocessed the RT-PCR reads via MiXCR and lists one record per CDR3 protein. This sample has over 650,000 distinct CDR3 sequences, with under 20% found just once. Sample: PBMCs from blood, taken around 5 days after vaccination. The receptors here all came from a man aged 45-65 years who received an inactivated influenza vaccine.

Regarding this clonotype: A much larger clone lies one base from this, so it may be a read error. The V call is TRBV4-1, the J call TRBJ2-7, with 9 bases fitting TRBD1. Trimming took 3 bases from V and 1 from J; bases not matched to a gene: 4. This CDR3 is built from 15 residues. Germline V gene lookup returns CDR1 MGHRA and CDR2 YSYEKL. CDR3 sequence reads: CASSHMTGGSYEQYF. Written as DNA, the CDR3 is TGCGCCAGCAGCCACATGACAGGGGGATCCTACGAGCAGTACTTC.

V and J are TRBV5-6 and TRBJ2-5; D ambiguous. The CDR3 is 13 amino acids. With 0 bases removed from V and 7 bases from J, the gap between germline ends came to 10 bases. Germline V lookup: CDR1 SGHDT, CDR2 YYEEEE. The CDR3 DNA sequence: TGTGCCAGCAGCTTGGGAGGTTCTGGGACCCAGTACTTC. As protein: CASSLGGSGTQYF.

This clonotype was counted at least ten times. This chain connects TRBV27 to TRBJ1-2, with D possibly being TRBD1 (5 bases). Between the trimmed V and J ends, which lost 0 bases and 7 bases, there was a span of 18 bases. Per germline, CDR1 MNHEY and CDR2 SMNVEV (reference sequence). CDR3 size: 16 residues. DNA of the CDR3: TGTGCCAGCAGTTTATCCTTCGGCTCGGGGGAAAGTGGCTACACCTTC. Translated, it gives CASSLSFGSGESGYTF.

V and J are TRBV18 and TRBJ1-4; tentative D call: TRBD1 (5 bases). The germline V gene encodes CDR1 KGHSH and CDR2 LQKENI. Trimming pared 3 bases from V and 5 bases from J, leaving 10 bases between. The CDR3 totals 14 residues. This chain's CDR3 is CASSPRGGNEKLFF. The CDR3 DNA reads as TGTGCCAGCTCACCGAGGGGTGGCAATGAAAAACTGTTTTTT.

This clonotype was counted only a few times. Here the CDR3 DNA reads TGCAGTGCTTCTAGCGGGAGGGAGGAAAACATTCAGTACTTC. Its translation is CSASSGREENIQYF. The chain carries TRBV20-1 and TRBJ2-4, with 12 bases fitting TRBD2. Looked up from germline, CDR1 is DFQATT and CDR2 is SNEGSKA (reference sequence). This CDR3 has 14 amino acids. Trimming cost V 5 bases and J 5 bases; bases outside gene matches: 4.

This clonotype has a handful of counts. The rearrangement joins TRBV9 to TRBJ2-1, with unresolved D. There are 18 residues in the CDR3. Looked up from germline, CDR1 is SGDLS and CDR2 is YYNGEE. V shed 0 bases and J shed 0 bases, with 16 bases lying between them. In DNA, the CDR3 is TGTGCCAGCAGCGTAGTGCCGTCATTGCTTAGCTCCTACAATGAGCAGTTCTTC. It codes for CASSVVPSLLSSYNEQFF.

This chain joins TRBV11-1 and TRBJ2-4, with D tentatively TRBD1 or TRBD2 (5 bases each). The V gene lost 6 bases and the J gene lost 4 bases, with 16 bases spanning the gap. CDR1 and CDR2 (germline): SGHAT, FQDESV (reference sequence). This CDR3 has 15 residues. The CDR3: CASSSGTQSKNIQYF. Written as DNA, the CDR3 is TGTGCCAGCAGTTCTGGGACCCAATCGAAAAACATTCAGTACTTC.

The chain combines TRBV5-6 with TRBJ2-2, with D possibly being TRBD2 (6 bases). This CDR3 is built from 14 residues. V was shortened by 3 bases and J by 6 bases, with 12 bases between the two germline ends. Germline CDR1 is SGHDT and CDR2 is YYEEEE. In nucleotides, the CDR3 is TGTGCCAGCAGCTCGCGACTAGGTCCCGGGGAGCTGTTTTTT. This translates into CASSSRLGPGELFF.

The chain has TRBV7-2 and TRBJ2-3, with 7 bases identical to TRBD1. The CDR3 has 16 residues. With V trimmed by 1 base and J by 4 bases, 8 bases remained unmatched. From germline, CDR1 is SGHTA and CDR2 FQGNSA. CDR3 bases: TGTGCCAGCAGCTTAGGAGGGGGCGGTAGACCAGATACGCAGTATTTT. It translates to CASSLGGGGRPDTQYF. Full variable domain (rest looked up from reference TRBV7-2 and TRBJ2-3): GAGVSQSPSNKVTEKGKDVELRCDPISGHTALYWYRQSLGQGLEFLIYFQGNSAPDKSGLPSDRFSAERTGGSVSTLTIQRTQQEDSAVYLCASSLGGGGRPDTQYFGPGTRLTVL.

V gene TRBV9 combines with J gene TRBJ2-5, with D maybe TRBD2 (6 bases). Germline V gives CDR1 SGDLS, CDR2 YYNGEE. V was cut by 0 bases and J by 1 base, with 10 bases left in between. The CDR3 length is 15 residues. This CDR3 is CASSVGGATQETQYF. The CDR3 DNA is TGTGCCAGCAGCGTAGGCGGGGCTACCCAAGAGACCCAGTACTTC.

In regard to this clonotype: A read error may explain this, as a much larger clone is one base away. This chain connects TRBV4-2 to TRBJ2-2; no clear D. The CDR3 covers 14 residues. Germline values: CDR1 LGHNA, CDR2 YNFKEQ. The CDR3 protein is CAISQDGDTGELFF. Written as DNA, the CDR3 is TGTGCCATCAGCCAAGATGGGGACACCGGGGAGCTGTTTTTT.

The chain links TRBV20-1 to TRBJ2-7; D is unclear. The CDR3 is made up of 12 amino acids. V lost 3 bases to trimming and J lost 2 bases, with 8 bases between them. From germline, CDR1 is DFQATT and CDR2 SNEGSKA (reference sequence). Written as DNA, the CDR3 is TGCAGTGCTAGCTTTAGCCCCTACGAGCAGTACTTC. Its translation is CSASFSPYEQYF.

DNA of the CDR3: TGTGCCAGCAGTTATGGCAGGGGGCGTGGGAACACTGAAGCTTTCTTT. Translation: CASSYGRGRGNTEAFF. J is TRBJ1-1 and V is TRBV6-5; 8 bases are shared with TRBD1. The V segment lost 3 bases and the J segment 1 base; nucleotides outside the gene matches: 7. Germline assignment: CDR1 MNHEY and CDR2 SVGAGI. The CDR3 consists of 16 residues.

This clonotype was seen a few times. J is TRBJ2-3 and V is TRBV12-3 or TRBV12-4; D is unresolved. The CDR3 has 14 amino acids. The ends were cut back, 1 base at V and 1 base at J, with 6 bases in the middle. The CDR3: CASSLVYRTDTQYF. CDR3 nucleotide sequence: TGTGCCAGCAGTTTAGTATACCGCACAGATACGCAGTATTTT.